The 22 T cell receptor beta chains below were found in one sample sequenced in a study of shared clonotypes between healthy human individuals. This table comes from immunoSEQ multiplex PCR, and its TCRdb copy is limited to in-frame clones, with some not included. The data show hundreds of thousands of clones, roughly 73% seen once. The sequenced sample consisted of memory CD4+ T cells sorted from blood. Subset meaning: CD45RA-negative fraction. Source of these receptors: a woman in her twenties or thirties in good health.

Regarding this clone: This same CDR3 is encoded by further DNA sequences in the sample. The chain couples TRBV11-3 to TRBJ2-5, with D unclear. Germline loops: CDR1 SGHNT, CDR2 YENEEA. The V and J ends lost 0 bases and 5 bases respectively, with 4 bases between them. This CDR3 comprises 12 residues. The CDR3 DNA reads TGTGCCAGCAGCTTAGATCGGGAGACCCAGTACTTC. Translating gives CASSLDRETQYF.

This chain uses TRBV29-1 with TRBJ2-3; 7 bases line up with TRBD1. This CDR3 is 14 amino acids long. J was trimmed by 4 bases and V by 3 bases; bases with no gene match: 7. Germline lookup yields CDR1 SQVTM and CDR2 ANQGSEA. The DNA of the CDR3 is TGCAGCGTTGAGGACAGGCGGCAGGCAGATACGCAGTATTTT. Amino acids: CSVEDRRQADTQYF.

This clone was counted many times. Other DNA sequences in the sample encode the same CDR3. V is TRBV5-1 and J is TRBJ1-1; 11 positions agree with TRBD1. The CDR3 has 14 amino acids. Losses at the gene ends were 4 bases for V and 4 bases for J; bases not matched to a gene: 3. Germline-derived CDR1 and CDR2 are SGHRS and YFSETQ. The CDR3 sequence: CASSPGTGGTEAFF. The CDR3 bases are TGCGCCAGCAGCCCAGGGACAGGGGGCACTGAAGCTTTCTTT.

The gene calls are TRBV28 and TRBJ2-6; D gene uncertain. The CDR3 sequence is 12 residues long. CDR1 is MDHEN, CDR2 SYDVKM, per germline. V was clipped by 5 bases and J by 9 bases, with 8 bases between them. The CDR3 DNA reads as TGTGCCAGCAGTCCCCCGGGCAACGTCCTGACTTTC. Its translation: CASSPPGNVLTF.

The chain carries TRBV11-3 and TRBJ2-6; possible D gene TRBD1, 5 bases. The germline gives CDR1 SGHNT, CDR2 YENEEA. CDR3 length: 17 residues. Trimming left V 4 bases short and J 0 bases short, with 13 bases between. This CDR3 is CASSYRGRSSGANVLTF. The CDR3 region has the DNA TGTGCCAGCAGCTATAGGGGCAGGTCCTCTGGGGCCAACGTCCTGACTTTC.

In this sample, this clone turned up a few times. This sample includes further DNA sequences coding for the same CDR3. The chain has TRBV7-2 and TRBJ1-5; D is unclear. The V and J ends lost 4 bases and 1 base respectively, with 11 bases between them. CDR1 and CDR2 from the germline V gene are SGHTA and FQGNSA. This CDR3 spans 15 amino acids. In nucleotides, the CDR3 is TGTGCCAGCAGCTCAGACGCGTTGAGCAATCAGCCCCAGCATTTT. Translating it yields CASSSDALSNQPQHF.

Ten or more counts support this clone. The V call is TRBV7-2, the J call TRBJ2-1; a possible D gene is TRBD2 (5 bases). With 5 bases removed from V and 2 bases from J, the gap between germline ends came to 16 bases. The CDR3 covers 16 residues. Germline V gives CDR1 SGHTA, CDR2 FQGNSA. Here the CDR3 reads CASSPPRAAAYNEQFF. The CDR3 nucleotides read TGTGCCAGCAGCCCCCCCCGAGCGGCTGCCTACAATGAGCAGTTCTTC.

There are a few counts of this clone. This chain connects TRBV28 to TRBJ2-7; D gene unclear. The CDR3 has 13 residues. Germline values: CDR1 MDHEN, CDR2 SYDVKM. Deletions cut 7 bases from V and 4 bases from J, with 14 bases between. CDR3 sequence: CASNGGLMYEQYF. The CDR3 nucleotides are TGTGCCAGCAACGGCGGTTTAATGTACGAGCAGTACTTC.

The gene calls are TRBV7-2 and TRBJ1-4; possible D gene TRBD1, 6 bases. CDR3 length: 15 residues. CDR1 and CDR2 (germline): SGHTA, FQGNSA. Trimming stripped 5 bases from V and 5 bases from J, with 15 bases between. The DNA for the CDR3 is TGTGCCAGCAGCGCCCGGCAGGGGATAAATGAAAAACTGTTTTTT. Amino acid sequence: CASSARQGINEKLFF. The full variable domain, with the rest looked up from reference TRBV7-2 and TRBJ1-4, is GAGVSQSPSNKVTEKGKDVELRCDPISGHTALYWYRQSLGQGLEFLIYFQGNSAPDKSGLPSDRFSAERTGGSVSTLTIQRTQQEDSAVYLCASSARQGINEKLFFGSGTQLSVL.

V usage is TRBV7-2 and J usage is TRBJ1-2; 7 positions match TRBD1. J was trimmed by 8 bases and V by 4 bases; bases with no gene match: 10. There are 14 residues in the CDR3. Germline CDR1 SGHTA, CDR2 FQGNSA. DNA for the CDR3: TGTGCCAGCAGCTCTTACACAGGGGAAAGGGGCTACACCTTC. It translates to CASSSYTGERGYTF.

The chain joins TRBV4-1 to TRBJ2-3; D uncertain. The germline gives CDR1 MGHRA, CDR2 YSYEKL. The CDR3 spans 16 residues. V lost 1 base to trimming and J lost 5 bases, with 16 bases between them. This CDR3 reads CASSQVPGSEKDTQYF. The CDR3 DNA follows: TGCGCCAGCAGCCAAGTCCCCGGGTCTGAAAAAGATACGCAGTATTTT.

The chain employs TRBV4-1 and TRBJ2-1, with 9 bases aligning to TRBD1. After removal of 1 base from V and 10 bases from J, the junction contained 5 bases not matched to a gene. This CDR3 region has 14 residues. Germline lookup yields CDR1 MGHRA and CDR2 YSYEKL. CDR3: CASSQGDRAREQFF. The DNA of the CDR3 is TGCGCCAGCAGCCAAGGGGACAGGGCAAGAGAGCAGTTCTTC.

This chain uses TRBV19 with TRBJ1-1; TRBD1 aligns across 7 bases. This CDR3 has 16 amino acids. V shed 5 bases and J 4 bases; nucleotides not matched to a gene: 13. CDR1 is LNHDA and CDR2 is SQIVND in the germline V gene (reference sequence). The DNA of the CDR3 is TGTGCCAGTAGTGCCCTTCGGGGGCAGGGGGGCACTGAAGCTTTCTTT. This codes for CASSALRGQGGTEAFF.

The chain combines TRBV15 with TRBJ2-1; no firm D call. CDR1 and CDR2 from the germline V gene are LNHNV and YYDKDF (reference sequence). V dropped 0 bases and J dropped 9 bases, with 9 bases sitting between them. The CDR3 loop spans 13 amino acids. The CDR3 loop is CATSRDGPREQFF. The CDR3, as DNA: TGTGCCACCAGCAGAGATGGGCCGCGTGAGCAGTTCTTC.

This clone appeared a few times. This chain links TRBV19 with TRBJ2-1, with no clear D. Trimming pared 1 base from V and 8 bases from J, leaving 9 bases between. The CDR3 contains 13 residues. Germline V gene data show CDR1 as LNHDA and CDR2 as SQIVND (reference sequence). The CDR3 spells CASSIGDLHEQFF. CDR3 DNA: TGTGCCAGTAGTATAGGGGATTTGCATGAGCAGTTCTTC.

In DNA, the CDR3 is TGTGCCAGCACCAGGTGGGCGGGCGACTACAATGAGCAGTTCTTC. Translation: CASTRWAGDYNEQFF. The rearrangement links TRBV19 to TRBJ2-1; TRBD2 is a possible D gene (5 bases). The V end lost 9 bases, the J end lost 3 bases, and 18 bases lay between the germline ends. Germline values: CDR1 LNHDA, CDR2 SQIVND (reference sequence). The CDR3 loop spans 15 amino acids.

Many counts were recorded for this clone. J is TRBJ2-3 and V is TRBV13, with D possibly matching TRBD2 (7 bases). The germline CDR1 and CDR2 sequences are PRHDT and FYEKMQ (reference sequence). The CDR3 consists of 19 residues. Trimming took off 0 bases at V and 2 bases at J, with 21 bases between the two ends. This CDR3 reads CASSLGTGRSGGHTDTQYF. CDR3 nucleotides: TGTGCCAGCAGCTTAGGCACCGGGAGGTCGGGGGGCCACACAGATACGCAGTATTTT.

V is TRBV6-1 and J is TRBJ2-7; 7 bases are shared with TRBD2. With 1 base clipped from V and 6 bases from J, the junction kept 9 bases outside the gene matches. This CDR3 spans 15 amino acids. Per the germline V gene, CDR1 is MNHNS and CDR2 is SASEGT. CDR3 sequence reads: CASSEVGGGPGEQYF. The CDR3 nucleotides are TGTGCCAGCAGTGAAGTTGGGGGAGGGCCCGGCGAGCAGTACTTC.

This clone has only a few counts. The gene calls are TRBV9 and TRBJ1-5; tentatively, D is TRBD1 (6 bases). The CDR3 contains 15 residues. With 3 bases removed from V and 2 bases from J, the gap between germline ends came to 12 bases. In germline, CDR1 is SGDLS, CDR2 YYNGEE. Written as DNA, the CDR3 is TGTGCCAGCAGCGGAGGGGGTGGAGGCAATCAGCCCCAGCATTTT. It codes for CASSGGGGGNQPQHF.

V usage is TRBV2 and J usage is TRBJ2-5, with 11 bases matching TRBD2. J gave up 4 bases and V 6 bases, and 13 bases lay outside the gene matches. The V gene's germline CDR1 is SNHLY and CDR2 FYNNEI. The CDR3 spans 17 residues. CDR3 region: CASSAAGTSGSRETQYF. CDR3 in DNA: TGTGCCAGCAGCGCGGCCGGGACTAGCGGTTCAAGAGAGACCCAGTACTTC.

The chain recombines TRBV27 with TRBJ2-1; D is perhaps TRBD1 (6 bases). Germline V gene data show CDR1 as MNHEY and CDR2 as SMNVEV (reference sequence). Trimming cost V 6 bases and J 8 bases, with 11 bases left between them. CDR3 length: 12 amino acids. CDR3 nucleotides: TGTGCCAGCAGGACGGGACAAGATGAGCAGTTCTTC. Encoded protein: CASRTGQDEQFF.

The chain recombines TRBV10-3 with TRBJ2-5; D is perhaps TRBD1 or TRBD2 (6 bases each). In germline, CDR1 is ENHRY, CDR2 SYGVKD. The V and J ends lost 4 bases and 3 bases respectively, with 15 bases between them. There are 15 residues in the CDR3. The CDR3 DNA sequence: TGTGCCATCAGTGCAAGCCAGGGGACTGAAGAGACCCAGTACTTC. It yields the protein CAISASQGTEETQYF.